The T cell receptor (beta chain) described here comes from a study of beta chain features in type 1 diabetes. Study conclusions and caveats: Whether HLA type influences TCRB rearrangement remained unresolved here. TCRB CDR3 length was moderately but significantly reduced in all four CD4+ subsets of Type 1 diabetes patients.

The J segment lost 3 bases and the V segment lost 4 bases, leaving 4 bases of the junction unmatched. This CDR3 is 15 amino acids long. Germline V CDR1 and CDR2: KGHSH, LQKENI. About this clone itself: Its antigen is still unknown.

Sequenced material consisted of expressed TCRB transcripts (all of the isolated RNA was reverse transcribed). Using immunoSEQ multiplex PCR, the repertoire was profiled, and TCRdb retains in-frame clones only, with some absent. The sample shows around 690,000 clones, under 15% of them seen only once. Staining for CD45RO/CCR7/CD25/CD127/CD95/CD27 allowed sorting of CD4+ naive, central memory, regulatory and stem cell-like memory cells. V gene TRBV18 combines with J gene TRBJ2-1, with TRBD1 matching 9 bases. The sequence derives from a man younger than 40 with type 1 diabetes. Source material: naive CD4+ T cells from blood. This chain's CDR3 is CASSQGQGNYNEQFF. The CDR3 DNA follows: TGTGCCAGCTCACAGGGACAGGGAAACTACAATGAGCAGTTCTTC.